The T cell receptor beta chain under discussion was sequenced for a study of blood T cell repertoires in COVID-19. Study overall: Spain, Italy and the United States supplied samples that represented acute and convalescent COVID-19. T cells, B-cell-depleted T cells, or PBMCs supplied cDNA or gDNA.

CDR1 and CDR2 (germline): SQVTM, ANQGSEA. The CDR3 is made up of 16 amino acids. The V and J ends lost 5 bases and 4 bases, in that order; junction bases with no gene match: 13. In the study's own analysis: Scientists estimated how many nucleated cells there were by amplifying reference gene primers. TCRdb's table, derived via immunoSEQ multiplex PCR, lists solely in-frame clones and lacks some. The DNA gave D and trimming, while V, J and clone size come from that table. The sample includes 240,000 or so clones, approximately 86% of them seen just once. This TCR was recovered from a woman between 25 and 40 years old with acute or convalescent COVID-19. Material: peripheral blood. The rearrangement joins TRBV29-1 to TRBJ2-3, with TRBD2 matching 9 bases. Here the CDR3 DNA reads TGCAGCGTTTGGTCCCGAATGGCGGGAGGGGCAGATACGCAGTATTTT. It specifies CSVWSRMAGGADTQYF.